This is a list of T cell receptor beta chains from one sample in a study of T cell responses to AZD1222 COVID-19 vaccine. Only in-frame clones appear in the TCRdb table, and some are missing; sequencing was by immunoSEQ multiplex PCR. The sample contains roughly 140,000 clones, almost 90% of which appear only once. The sample here was peripheral blood, taken 28 days after the second AZD1222 dose. The receptors were gathered from an adult who received the AZD1222 COVID-19 vaccine. Both conserved end residues are part of each CDR3. The D gene is left open where the match is weak. The size of a clone is reported for some rows only, either as once, few or many, or as a class for expanded clones.

cdr3_nt cdr3_aa j_call d_call v_call clone_size cdr3_length
TGCGCCAGCAGTACCGGACAGGGGGCAACTGGAAACACCATATATTTT CASSTGQGATGNTIYF TRBJ1-3 TRBD1 TRBV5-1 NA 16
TGTGCCAGCAGTTTGGCTGGGGCCAACGTCCTGACTTTC CASSLAGANVLTF TRBJ2-6 NA TRBV12-3/TRBV12-4 NA 13
TGTGCCAGCAGTCGCGGGGGGCGTAATGAAAAACTGTTTTTT CASSRGGRNEKLFF TRBJ1-4 NA TRBV28 NA 14
TGTGCCAGCAGCTTGGAAGAGACTCAGTGGCCCCAGCATTTT CASSLEETQWPQHF TRBJ1-5 NA TRBV5-5 NA 14
TGTGCCAGCTCACCACAGGGGGCGATGGATGAAGCTTTCTTT CASSPQGAMDEAFF TRBJ1-1 TRBD1 TRBV18 NA 14
TGTGCCATCAACCCAGGCGGAAACTATGGCTACACCTTC CAINPGGNYGYTF TRBJ1-2 NA TRBV10-3 once 13
TGTGCCAGCAGCGCCGGACTAGCGGGGGTCAATGAGCAGTTCTTC CASSAGLAGVNEQFF TRBJ2-1 TRBD2 TRBV9 NA 15
TGTGCCAGCAGTAAAACAGGCCGTGGCTACAATGAGCAGTTCTTC CASSKTGRGYNEQFF TRBJ2-1 NA TRBV2 NA 15
TGTGCCAGCAGCTTGGGAGCGGCAGGGAACAATGAGCAGTTCTTC CASSLGAAGNNEQFF TRBJ2-1 NA TRBV7-3 NA 15
TGTGCCAGCAGCTTAAATGTCCCCACAGGCGCCTCTGGAAACACCATATATTTT CASSLNVPTGASGNTIYF TRBJ1-3 NA TRBV5-5 NA 18
TGTGCCAGCAGCATAACATGGACAGGGGAAATCAACGGGGAGCTGTTTTTT CASSITWTGEINGELFF TRBJ2-2 TRBD1 TRBV7-6 NA 17
TGTGCCAGTAGTATGGGGCTAGGGGGGACCGGGGAGCTGTTTTTT CASSMGLGGTGELFF TRBJ2-2 NA TRBV19 NA 15
TGTGCCAGTAAACGACAGCTCCGGTCCCATCAGCCCCAGCATTTT CASKRQLRSHQPQHF TRBJ1-5 NA TRBV19 NA 15
TGCAGCGTTGCTCCCCGGACAGATATGAACACTGAAGCTTTCTTT CSVAPRTDMNTEAFF TRBJ1-1 NA TRBV29-1 once 15
TGTGCCTGGAGTGCCGGAGGAAACACCATATATTTT CAWSAGGNTIYF TRBJ1-3 NA TRBV30 NA 12
TGTGCCAGCAGTCAACAGGGAAGGGGCACTGAAGCTTTCTTT CASSQQGRGTEAFF TRBJ1-1 NA TRBV3-1/TRBV3-2 NA 14